Below are 27 T cell receptor beta chains sequenced from a single sample in a study of shared clonotypes between healthy human individuals. Naive CD8 cells, CD45RO-negative and positively selected for CCR7, excluded terminally differentiated effector memory CD45RA+ cells. Produced via immunoSEQ multiplex PCR; TCRdb's table is partial and in-frame only. The table records roughly 2,000,000 clones, over 85% of them present only once. The source material was naive CD8+ T cells from PBMCs. The receptors here all came from a man between 18 and 35 years old in good health. Some clones in this sample may be carry-over from other donors' samples.

CDR3 amino acids: CASSWTGWEINTEAFF. As DNA, the CDR3 is TGTGCCAGCAGCTGGACAGGTTGGGAAATCAACACTGAAGCTTTCTTT. V is TRBV28 and J is TRBJ1-1; 7 nucleotides agree with TRBD1. The ends lost 6 bases at V and 2 bases at J; junction bases unmatched: 12. From germline, CDR1 is MDHEN and CDR2 SYDVKM. The CDR3 has 16 residues.

This rearrangement joins TRBV27 to TRBJ1-2; weak D call: TRBD1 (6 bases). This CDR3 spans 16 amino acids. The V gene's germline CDR1 is MNHEY and CDR2 SMNVEV (reference sequence). V gave up 5 bases and J gave up 4 bases, with 20 bases separating them. CDR3 residues: CASSPLTRQESYGYTF. CDR3 nucleotides: TGTGCCAGCAGTCCGCTTACCCGACAGGAGTCCTATGGCTACACCTTC.

V gene TRBV11-2 combines with J gene TRBJ2-1, with TRBD1 identical over 9 bases. The CDR3 has 16 amino acids. Unmatched junction bases numbered 7, after V lost 1 base and J lost 6 bases. Germline values: CDR1 SGHAT, CDR2 FQNNGV. The CDR3 loop is CASSLGGTGKVNEQFF. The CDR3 bases are TGTGCCAGCAGCTTAGGCGGGACAGGGAAAGTCAATGAGCAGTTCTTC.

This rearrangement joins TRBV7-6 to TRBJ2-5, with D possibly being TRBD2 (6 bases). The CDR3 is 14 amino acids. Trimming shortened V by 0 bases and J by 3 bases, and 8 bases separated the two germline ends. The V gene's germline CDR1 is SGHVS and CDR2 FNYEAQ. CDR3 in amino acids: CASSLAGGEETQYF. The CDR3 DNA is TGTGCCAGCAGCTTAGCCGGGGGAGAAGAGACCCAGTACTTC.

This sequence joins TRBV30 and TRBJ1-1; D may be TRBD1 (6 bases). Trimming pared 0 bases from V and 4 bases from J, leaving 9 bases between. From germline, CDR1 is GTSNPN and CDR2 SVGIG (reference sequence). CDR3 length: 13 residues. CDR3 coding DNA: TGTGCCTGGAGTGTCGGGGGCCCCACTGAAGCTTTCTTT. The encoded protein is CAWSVGGPTEAFF.

As for this clone: Other DNA variants within this sample encode the same CDR3. DNA of the CDR3: TGCGCCAGCAGCCAAGATGCTAGCGGGAGGGCCTACGAGCAGTACTTC. It translates to CASSQDASGRAYEQYF. The genes are TRBV4-1 and TRBJ2-7; 12 bases fit TRBD2. CDR3 length: 16 residues. Germline trimming cut 0 bases from V and 2 bases from J; bases unmatched to any gene: 2. Germline V gene sequence: CDR1 MGHRA, CDR2 YSYEKL.

V and J are TRBV9 and TRBJ2-5; 7 bases align to TRBD2. Germline CDR1 is SGDLS and CDR2 is YYNGEE. This CDR3 comprises 14 residues. V trimming: 2 bases; J trimming: 1 base; junction bases outside the gene matches: 2. CDR3 protein: CASSVSSGQETQYF. DNA of the CDR3: TGTGCCAGCAGCGTTTCTAGCGGCCAAGAGACCCAGTACTTC.

The chain carries TRBV6-5 and TRBJ1-2; no firm D call. Trimming left V 4 bases short and J 8 bases short, with 17 bases between. The CDR3 contains 14 residues. Germline V gene lookup returns CDR1 MNHEY and CDR2 SVGAGI. The CDR3: CASSSYDLEGGYTF. The CDR3 nucleotides read TGTGCCAGCAGTTCTTATGACCTTGAGGGCGGCTACACCTTC.

V and J are TRBV28 and TRBJ1-5; D possibly corresponds to TRBD1 (6 bases). V lost 5 bases and J lost 0, with 23 bases in between. CDR1 is MDHEN and CDR2 is SYDVKM in the germline V gene. The CDR3 covers 19 residues. This CDR3 is CASSDLSAQQGPSNQPQHF. CDR3 DNA sequence: TGTGCCAGCAGTGACTTAAGCGCACAACAGGGCCCTAGCAATCAGCCCCAGCATTTT.

This clone was counted a few times. This chain links TRBV30 with TRBJ1-2; D unclear. The CDR3 spans 12 residues. CDR1 is GTSNPN and CDR2 is SVGIG in the germline V gene (reference sequence). Trimming pared 0 bases from V and 8 bases from J, leaving 10 bases between. CDR3 loop: CAWSVGEGGYTF. The CDR3 nucleotides are TGTGCCTGGAGTGTCGGGGAGGGAGGCTACACCTTC.

V gene TRBV5-8 combines with J gene TRBJ2-3; D gene ambiguous. Germline V gene sequence: CDR1 SGHTS, CDR2 YDEGEE. The V gene lost 2 bases and the J gene lost 6 bases, with 4 bases spanning the gap. The CDR3 totals 11 residues. The CDR3 spells CASSFTDTQYF. CDR3 in DNA: TGTGCCAGCAGCTTTACCGATACGCAGTATTTT.

V and J are TRBV19 and TRBJ1-4; 7 bases map to TRBD1. The CDR3 sequence is 14 residues long. The germline V gene has CDR1 LNHDA and CDR2 SQIVND (reference sequence). With 2 bases clipped from V and 7 bases from J, the junction kept 4 bases outside the gene matches. CDR3 sequence: CASSITDRREKLFF. Written as DNA, the CDR3 is TGTGCCAGTAGTATAACGGACAGGCGTGAAAAACTGTTTTTT.

V usage is TRBV5-1 and J usage is TRBJ1-2, with TRBD1 matching over 8 bases. CDR1 and CDR2 (germline): SGHRS, YFSETQ. Trimming cost V 4 bases and J 6 bases; bases outside gene matches: 5. The length of the CDR3 is 13 residues. CDR3 sequence: CASSVGQGDGYTF. CDR3 DNA: TGCGCCAGCAGCGTCGGACAGGGAGATGGCTACACCTTC.

This clone was seen more than once but under ten times. Other DNA variants within this sample encode the same CDR3. The chain recombines TRBV7-9 with TRBJ1-5, with a tentative D call TRBD1 (5 bases). Germline V lookup: CDR1 SEHNR, CDR2 FQNEAQ (reference sequence). The CDR3 length is 16 residues. V lost 1 base and J 1 base, leaving 11 bases between the germline ends. CDR3 DNA sequence: TGTGCCAGCAGCTTAGAAACGGGACCGAGCAATCAGCCCCAGCATTTT. Its protein is CASSLETGPSNQPQHF.

This clone was observed a handful of times. The V call is TRBV4-1, the J call TRBJ2-1, with D perhaps being TRBD1 or TRBD2 (5 bases each). The germline V gene encodes CDR1 MGHRA and CDR2 YSYEKL. This CDR3 spans 12 amino acids. Trimming removed 1 base at V and 11 bases at J, with 9 bases between. CDR3 sequence (DNA): TGCGCCAGCAGCCAAGGGTCGGGACAGCAGTTCTTC. Translated: CASSQGSGQQFF.

In this sample, this clone turned up a few times. The chain carries TRBV6-1 and TRBJ1-1; no clear D gene. With 4 bases removed from V and 4 bases from J, the gap between germline ends came to 10 bases. This CDR3 is built from 13 residues. Germline assignment: CDR1 MNHNS and CDR2 SASEGT. As DNA, the CDR3 is TGTGCCAGCAGTGTAGCGGGAAGCACTGAAGCTTTCTTT. Its protein product is CASSVAGSTEAFF.

This chain joins TRBV19 and TRBJ1-2; 7 bases fit TRBD1. The CDR3 covers 17 residues. Germline loops: CDR1 LNHDA, CDR2 SQIVND (reference sequence). Trimming took 6 bases from V and 2 from J; bases not matched to a gene: 15. Written as DNA, the CDR3 is TGTGCCAGTAGGCCCCAGGGGGGGACGCCATGGAACTATGGCTACACCTTC. Its translation: CASRPQGGTPWNYGYTF. The full variable domain, in which reference TRBV19 and TRBJ1-2 provide the parts outside the CDR3, is DGGITQSPKYLFRKEGQNVTLSCEQNLNHDAMYWYRQDPGQGLRLIYYSQIVNDFQKGDIAEGYSVSREKKESFPLTVTSAQKNPTAFYLCASRPQGGTPWNYGYTFGSGTRLTVV.

This chain uses TRBV27 with TRBJ1-1; tentative D call: TRBD1 (6 bases). This CDR3 has 14 residues. V lost 5 bases and J lost 4, with 14 bases in between. CDR1 and CDR2 (germline): MNHEY, SMNVEV (reference sequence). CDR3 region: CASSPRGAFTEAFF. CDR3 in DNA: TGTGCCAGCAGTCCTCGGGGGGCGTTCACTGAAGCTTTCTTT.

This clone appeared a single time. The rearrangement joins TRBV7-9 to TRBJ2-3; 10 bases line up with TRBD2. This CDR3 contains 16 residues. CDR1 is SEHNR and CDR2 is FQNEAQ in the germline V gene (reference sequence). Trimming at V came to 5 bases and at J to 3 bases, leaving 8 bases not matched to a gene. The CDR3 region has the DNA TGTGCCAGCAGCGACCTAGCGGGAGCTACGACAGATACGCAGTATTTT. It encodes CASSDLAGATTDTQYF.

The rearrangement uses TRBV30 and TRBJ1-5; D uncertain. There are 14 residues in the CDR3. Trimming removed 3 bases from V and 4 bases from J, with 13 bases in between. Germline V gene lookup returns CDR1 GTSNPN and CDR2 SVGIG (reference sequence). CDR3 amino acids: CAWRYRGYNQPQHF. CDR3 DNA sequence: TGTGCCTGGAGATACCGCGGATATAATCAGCCCCAGCATTTT.

The chain couples TRBV25-1 to TRBJ2-7, with TRBD1 as a possible D gene (6 bases). Germline V gene lookup returns CDR1 MGHDK and CDR2 SYGVNS. The CDR3 is 16 residues long. Trimming removed 3 bases at V and 2 bases at J, with 17 bases between. The chain's CDR3 is CASSDTRQARTYEQYF. The CDR3 DNA sequence: TGTGCCAGCAGTGACACCCGACAGGCTAGGACCTACGAGCAGTACTTC.

The chain has TRBV14 and TRBJ2-3, with D perhaps assigned TRBD1 or TRBD2 (6 bases each). The CDR3 is made up of 15 amino acids. Germline CDR1 and CDR2: SGHDN and FVKESK. Deletions cut 4 bases from V and 6 bases from J, with 17 bases between. The DNA for the CDR3 is TGTGCCAGCAGCCCCCAAGGGGGGCCGGGGGATACGCAGTATTTT. This codes for CASSPQGGPGDTQYF.

In regard to this clone: At the DNA level, this CDR3 is encoded by other sequences in the same sample as well. Written as DNA, the CDR3 is TGTGCCAGCAGCTTAGCTGCGCCGGAGACCCAGTACTTC. Translated, it gives CASSLAAPETQYF. The rearrangement uses TRBV7-9 and TRBJ2-5, with D unclear. The V gene's germline CDR1 is SEHNR and CDR2 FQNEAQ (reference sequence). The CDR3 loop spans 13 amino acids. V gave up 0 bases and J gave up 5 bases, with 7 bases separating them.

The chain uses TRBV9 and TRBJ1-4; D gene uncertain. CDR1 and CDR2 from the germline V gene are SGDLS and YYNGEE. This CDR3 spans 16 amino acids. Trimming stripped 4 bases from V and 5 bases from J, with 18 bases between. The DNA of the CDR3 is TGTGCCAGCAGCCCACCCGGCGGCGGCCCCAATGAAAAACTGTTTTTT. Its protein product is CASSPPGGGPNEKLFF.

The V call is TRBV6-5, the J call TRBJ2-2; TRBD1 matches at 7 bases. The V gene end was trimmed by 6 bases and the J gene end by 10 bases; junction bases not matched to a gene: 11. The germline V gene has CDR1 MNHEY and CDR2 SVGAGI. The CDR3 loop spans 14 amino acids. The CDR3 DNA sequence: TGTGCCAGCAGCCACCGGGACAGTGGAACGGAGCTGTTTTTT. Translation: CASSHRDSGTELFF.

The rearrangement joins TRBV7-9 to TRBJ1-3; D not certain. Deletions cut 2 bases from V and 16 bases from J, with 18 bases between. The CDR3 runs to 13 residues. CDR1 is SEHNR and CDR2 is FQNEAQ in the germline V gene (reference sequence). In nucleotides, the CDR3 is TGTGCCAGCAGCTTACCCGACACGGCTCTCTCGTATTTT. Its translation is CASSLPDTALSYF.

The chain joins TRBV4-1 to TRBJ2-3; TRBD2 is a possible D gene (6 bases). V was pared by 5 bases and J by 6 bases, with 21 bases between. The CDR3 length is 16 residues. Per the germline V gene, CDR1 is MGHRA and CDR2 is YSYEKL. In DNA, the CDR3 is TGCGCCAGCAGCGAAGGGACTGCCCAACCTCAGGATACGCAGTATTTT. Its protein is CASSEGTAQPQDTQYF.